A single sample is the source of the 15 T cell receptor beta chains below, sequenced in a study of blood T cell repertoires in COVID-19. The data were produced by immunoSEQ multiplex PCR, yet TCRdb's version contains in-frame clones alone and is incomplete. The sample includes roughly 30,000 clones, around 87% of them seen just once. Sequencing input: peripheral blood. All receptors come from a human donor in a cohort sampled during active COVID-19.

This chain connects TRBV12-5 to TRBJ2-1, with 9 bases that match TRBD1. Germline V lookup: CDR1 LGHNT, CDR2 FRNRAP. V dropped 2 bases and J dropped 4; count of bases not matched to a gene: 15. The CDR3 loop spans 19 amino acids. CDR3 region: CASGLLLDPRTGVYNEQFF. The CDR3, as DNA: TGTGCTAGTGGTTTGTTGCTTGATCCCAGGACAGGGGTGTACAATGAGCAGTTCTTC.

The chain has TRBV9 and TRBJ2-1; TRBD2 aligns across 10 bases. Germline lookup yields CDR1 SGDLS and CDR2 YYNGEE. After removal of 1 base from V and 9 bases from J, the junction contained 7 bases not matched to a gene. The CDR3 consists of 15 residues. The CDR3: CASSVIAGGLVEQFF. The CDR3 region has the DNA TGTGCCAGCAGCGTAATAGCGGGGGGCCTGGTTGAGCAGTTCTTC. The entire variable domain, with the rest obtained from reference TRBV9 and TRBJ2-1, is as follows: DSGVTQTPKHLITATGQRVTLRCSPRSGDLSVYWYQQSLDQGLQFLIQYYNGEERAKGNILERFSAQQFPDLHSELNLSSLELGDSALYFCASSVIAGGLVEQFFGPGTRLTVL.

This sequence joins TRBV11-2 and TRBJ2-7, with TRBD2 matching 9 bases. The CDR3 totals 16 residues. The germline CDR1 and CDR2 sequences are SGHAT and FQNNGV. V trimming: 0 bases; J trimming: 8 bases; junction bases outside the gene matches: 11. Here the CDR3 reads CASSLDFGGGEGQQYF. CDR3 DNA sequence: TGTGCCAGCAGCTTAGATTTTGGCGGGGGGGAAGGCCAGCAGTACTTC. The whole variable domain, remainder taken from reference TRBV11-2 and TRBJ2-7, is EAGVAQSPRYKIIEKRQSVAFWCNPISGHATLYWYQQILGQGPKLLIQFQNNGVVDDSQLPKDRFSAERLKGVDSTLKIQPAKLEDSAVYLCASSLDFGGGEGQQYFGPGTRLTVT.

This chain links TRBV25-1 with TRBJ2-5; possibly TRBD2 for D (5 bases). The ends were cut back, 1 base at V and 3 bases at J, with 12 bases in the middle. The CDR3 covers 15 residues. Germline CDR1 MGHDK, CDR2 SYGVNS. This chain's CDR3 is CASSEFGGREETQYF. CDR3 sequence (DNA): TGTGCCAGCAGTGAATTTGGCGGGCGAGAAGAGACCCAGTACTTC.

This clone came up once. This rearrangement joins TRBV10-3 to TRBJ2-7; D is perhaps TRBD2 (6 bases). The V end lost 0 bases, the J end lost 6 bases, and 18 bases lay between the germline ends. The CDR3 is made up of 16 amino acids. Germline CDR1 ENHRY, CDR2 SYGVKD. The CDR3 here is CAISESVLGGSGEQYF. For the CDR3, the DNA is TGTGCCATCAGTGAGTCGGTCTTGGGGGGTTCGGGCGAGCAGTACTTC.

This chain connects TRBV7-9 to TRBJ1-3; 9 bases are shared with TRBD1. Trimming at V came to 5 bases and at J to 2 bases, leaving 4 bases not matched to a gene. This CDR3 spans 15 amino acids. CDR1 is SEHNR, CDR2 FQNEAQ, per germline (reference sequence). The CDR3 reads CASSTTGGPGNTIYF. CDR3 coding DNA: TGTGCCAGCAGCACCACAGGGGGCCCTGGAAACACCATATATTTT.

The chain recombines TRBV6-4 with TRBJ2-1; 10 bases fit TRBD2. The CDR3 is made up of 13 amino acids. V dropped 2 bases and J dropped 12; count of bases not matched to a gene: 4. CDR1 and CDR2 (germline): MRHNA, SNTAGT. The CDR3 DNA reads as TGTGCCAGCAGTGACCCTTTAGCGGGGGGGCAGTTCTTC. Encoded protein: CASSDPLAGGQFF.

This clone was seen just once. The chain couples TRBV28 to TRBJ2-7, with 8 bases lining up with TRBD1. The CDR3 is made up of 14 amino acids. The trim removed 6 bases at V and 2 bases at J, leaving 6 bases unmatched. Germline V gene lookup returns CDR1 MDHEN and CDR2 SYDVKM. The CDR3 is CASSSGQGPYEQYF. The CDR3 DNA sequence: TGTGCCAGCAGCTCCGGACAGGGCCCCTACGAGCAGTACTTC.

The CDR3, as DNA: TGTGCCACCAGTGAACCAGGACTTTACGAGCAGTACTTC. This encodes CATSEPGLYEQYF. The rearrangement links TRBV24-1 to TRBJ2-7; maybe TRBD2 (5 bases). V dropped 4 bases and J dropped 4 bases, with 10 bases sitting between them. Germline V lookup: CDR1 KGHDR, CDR2 SFDVKD. The CDR3 consists of 13 residues.

The gene calls are TRBV6-5 and TRBJ2-1; D may be TRBD2 (6 bases). V was clipped by 2 bases and J by 1 base, with 12 bases between them. The CDR3 contains 16 residues. Germline V CDR1 and CDR2: MNHEY, SVGAGI. The CDR3 region has the DNA TGTGCCAGCAGTTACGAAGGCCGGGGGTCCTACAATGAGCAGTTCTTC. It specifies CASSYEGRGSYNEQFF.

This clone showed up just once. The chain employs TRBV6-2 or TRBV6-3 and TRBJ2-3, with D possibly matching TRBD1 (6 bases). The CDR3 is 14 amino acids. Trimming pared 6 bases from V and 0 bases from J, leaving 10 bases between. Germline CDR1 is MNHEY and CDR2 is SVGEGT. CDR3 protein: CASSLRGSTDTQYF. The CDR3 DNA follows: TGTGCCAGCAGCCTCAGGGGAAGCACAGATACGCAGTATTTT.

This sequence joins TRBV6-2 or TRBV6-3 and TRBJ1-6; 8 nucleotides agree with TRBD1. This CDR3 is built from 18 residues. The germline V gene has CDR1 MNHEY and CDR2 SVGEGT. Trimming cost V 0 bases and J 2 bases; bases outside gene matches: 6. The CDR3, as DNA: TGTGCCAGCAGTTACTCCGCGGACAGGGCTACCTATAATTCACCCCTCCACTTT. Encoded protein: CASSYSADRATYNSPLHF.

This sequence joins TRBV30 and TRBJ2-7; D is possibly TRBD2 (6 bases). V was cut by 4 bases and J by 6 bases, with 13 bases left in between. CDR1 is GTSNPN, CDR2 SVGIG, per germline (reference sequence). The CDR3 extends over 12 amino acids. This CDR3 reads CAWNRLGSEQYF. In nucleotides, the CDR3 is TGTGCCTGGAACCGACTAGGGTCCGAGCAGTACTTC.

This chain links TRBV27 with TRBJ2-5; D is perhaps TRBD2 (7 bases). Trimming pared 3 bases from V and 5 bases from J, leaving 16 bases between. The CDR3 runs 15 residues. The V gene's germline CDR1 is MNHEY and CDR2 SMNVEV (reference sequence). In nucleotides, the CDR3 is TGTGCCAGCAGTTTCTATGCGGGGGCGGTGGAGACCCAGTACTTC. Its protein is CASSFYAGAVETQYF.

The rearrangement links TRBV15 to TRBJ2-4; 10 bases align to TRBD2. Germline-derived CDR1 and CDR2 are LNHNV and YYDKDF (reference sequence). The CDR3 consists of 19 residues. V lost 0 bases to trimming and J lost 0 bases; unmatched junction nucleotides: 8. The CDR3 DNA reads as TGTGCCACCAGCAGAGATCTAGCGGGGGATTACCTAGCCAAAAACATTCAGTACTTC. As protein: CATSRDLAGDYLAKNIQYF.